This TCR beta chain was identified in a study of cytomegalovirus exposure and HLA in healthy donors. 13 Jbeta primers and 60 Vbeta primers were used for the PCR. Profiled with immunoSEQ multiplex PCR; TCRdb holds only in-frame clones, not every one. This table holds about 200,000 clones, 79% found once. Study-wide results and limits: Most subjects' HLA-A and HLA-B alleles were reportedly predicted from TCR beta sequences. Some V segments (TRBV6-2 and TRBV6-3 among them) were excluded as indistinguishable.

Points on this clone: Its antigen is unknown.

CDR3 size: 13 residues. The V gene's germline CDR1 is LNHDA and CDR2 SQIVND (reference sequence). Trimming removed 2 bases from V and 1 base from J, with 6 bases in between. The genes are TRBV19 and TRBJ2-7, with D uncertain. The receptor was derived from a woman in her twenties or thirties in good health and CMV-seropositive. Sequenced: PBMCs. CDR3 region: CASSISESYEQYF. In DNA, the CDR3 is TGTGCCAGTAGTATAAGTGAGTCCTACGAGCAGTACTTC.